This TCR beta chain was identified in a study of T cells after yellow fever vaccination. The study, taken as a whole, reports: A weaker but faster secondary response was observed, peaking on day 5 versus 15. A minor fraction of clonotypes spanned both CD4 and CD8 compartments.

Of note for this clonotype: Its target is unknown.

A process of 5'RACE template switching, which added a universal primer site and UMIs, was used to make TCR cDNA. One entry per CDR3 protein results from TCRdb running MiXCR on the 5' RACE reads. In the table there are some 340,000 distinct CDR3 sequences, 9.5% to 12% of which are singletons. This CDR3 has 14 amino acids. V lost 5 bases and J 7 bases, leaving 12 bases between the germline ends. Per the germline V gene, CDR1 is ENHRY and CDR2 is SYGVKD. This specimen consisted of CD4+ T cells sorted from PBMCs, obtained 45 days after the yellow fever booster vaccination. This sequence joins TRBV10-3 and TRBJ1-6, with no clear D. This clonotype was sampled from a man aged 18 to 30 who received the YFV17D yellow fever vaccine. The CDR3 nucleotides are TGTGCCATCAGTCCCAGCGCGGGCAATTCACCCCTCCACTTT. Residues: CAISPSAGNSPLHF.